Detailed here is one T cell receptor (beta chain). Its target antigen remains unknown. Base qualities are missing; no much larger clone stands one base away. Reading from cysteine to phenylalanine, the CDR3 counts 14 amino acids. Only the CDR3 part of the read is kept: 42 bases, read in frame from the first base. Taken from the germline V gene, the CDR1 and CDR2 loops are SGDLS and YYNGEE. Trimming removed 0 bases from V and 7 bases from J, leaving 14 bases between the germline ends. This sample is part of a study of technical replicates of blood from several donors (dated by TCRdb to about 2017). Library method: the immunoSEQ multiplex PCR assay. This immuneACCESS table, as held by TCRdb, lists in-frame sequences with V and J called but not all clones. Of the missing ones, under half trace to an unresolved V gene in checked studies; the others have no known cause. This sample has approximately 58,000 clones in its table, and about 86% of those were observed once. The top ten hold 5% to 6% of the sample.

The chain links TRBV9 with TRBJ2-7; a weak D assignment points to TRBD2 (5 bases agree). The source material was PBMCs. The sequence was collected from a human donor in good health. Some clones in this sample may be carry-over from other donors' samples. The CDR3 corresponds to CASSVEGSRGEQYF. The bases are TGTGCCAGCAGCGTAGAGGGTAGTAGAGGGGAGCAGTACTTC.